The rows below give T cell receptor beta chains drawn from one sample of a study of graft-versus-host responses after intestinal transplantation. These receptors have no known antigen. Libraries were prepared by immunoSEQ multiplex PCR; TCRdb keeps only in-frame clonotypes and omits some of them. This table holds tens of thousands of clones, 91% found once. Sequences were derived from unstimulated CD4+ T cells sorted from spleen or lymph node cells, sampled before intestinal transplant. These receptors were collected from a human donor who received an intestinal transplant. CDR3s include the opening cysteine and the closing phenylalanine or tryptophan.

J gene: TRBJ1-2
V gene: TRBV7-2
CDR3 protein: CASSLAQRDTYGYTF

J gene: TRBJ1-1
V gene: TRBV2
CDR3 protein: CASSVPGQGAGTEAFF

J gene: TRBJ2-7
V gene: TRBV6-6
CDR3 protein: CASSSIAGGAHEQYF

J gene: TRBJ2-5
V gene: TRBV7-7
CDR3 protein: CASSLNSGRGETQYF

J gene: TRBJ1-2
V gene: TRBV6-6
CDR3 protein: CASSLGQGAWGYTF

J gene: TRBJ2-2
V gene: TRBV10-3
CDR3 protein: CAISEVGPGGVNTGELFF

J gene: TRBJ2-7
V gene: TRBV7-8
CDR3 protein: CASSLDRGRDEQYF

J gene: TRBJ2-3
V gene: TRBV5-1
CDR3 protein: CASSFSPAGGPDTQYF

J gene: TRBJ1-1
V gene: TRBV7-9
CDR3 protein: CASSLGTGEWGTEAFF

J gene: TRBJ1-1
V gene: TRBV5-4
CDR3 protein: CASSLFGGTEAFF

J gene: TRBJ1-2
V gene: TRBV12-5
CDR3 protein: CASGLSTTNYGYTF

J gene: TRBJ1-3
V gene: TRBV11-2
CDR3 protein: CASSFFTGVNSGNTIYF

J gene: TRBJ1-5
V gene: TRBV30
CDR3 protein: CAWSVKLAPNQPQHF

J gene: TRBJ2-1
V gene: TRBV11-3
CDR3 protein: CASSPRGGGAYNEQFF

J gene: TRBJ2-7
V gene: TRBV14
CDR3 protein: CASSQDAGRISF

J gene: TRBJ2-5
V gene: TRBV10-3
CDR3 protein: CAISDSETQYF

J gene: TRBJ1-2
V gene: TRBV7-8
CDR3 protein: CASSLGGTGYGYTF

J gene: TRBJ1-5
V gene: TRBV5-6
CDR3 protein: CASSLVGDSNQPQHF

J gene: TRBJ2-2
V gene: TRBV19
CDR3 protein: CASHPLQGARNGELFF

J gene: TRBJ1-5
V gene: TRBV7-2
CDR3 protein: CASSLELMDQPQHF

J gene: TRBJ2-3
V gene: TRBV27
CDR3 protein: CASRIDRGTDTQYF

J gene: TRBJ2-7
V gene: TRBV10-3
CDR3 protein: CAISGTSNYEQYF

J gene: TRBJ2-7
V gene: TRBV19
CDR3 protein: CASSRDRGLEQYF

J gene: TRBJ2-5
V gene: TRBV15
CDR3 protein: CATSRDGRSQETQYF